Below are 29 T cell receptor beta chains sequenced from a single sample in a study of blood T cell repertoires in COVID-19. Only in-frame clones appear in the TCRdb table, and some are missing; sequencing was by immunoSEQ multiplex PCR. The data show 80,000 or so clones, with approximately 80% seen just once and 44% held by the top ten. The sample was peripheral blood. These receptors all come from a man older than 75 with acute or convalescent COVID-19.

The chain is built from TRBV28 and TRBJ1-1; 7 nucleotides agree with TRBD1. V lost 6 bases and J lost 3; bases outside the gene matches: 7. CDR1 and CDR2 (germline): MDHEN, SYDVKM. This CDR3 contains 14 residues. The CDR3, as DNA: TGTGCCAGCAGCCGCCGACAGGGACACACTGAAGCTTTCTTT. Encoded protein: CASSRRQGHTEAFF.

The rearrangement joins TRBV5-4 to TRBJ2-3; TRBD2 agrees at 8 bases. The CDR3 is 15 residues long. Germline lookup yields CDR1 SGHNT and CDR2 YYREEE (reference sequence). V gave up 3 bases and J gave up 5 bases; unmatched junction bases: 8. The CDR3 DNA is TGTGCCAGCAGCTCGAGCGGGAGAATGGGAGATACGCAGTATTTT. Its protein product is CASSSSGRMGDTQYF.

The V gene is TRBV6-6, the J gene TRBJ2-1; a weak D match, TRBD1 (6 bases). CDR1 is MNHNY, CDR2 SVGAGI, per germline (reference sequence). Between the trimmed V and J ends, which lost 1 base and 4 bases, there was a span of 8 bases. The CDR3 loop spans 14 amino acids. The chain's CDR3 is CASSYYGTYNEQFF. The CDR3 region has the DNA TGTGCCAGCAGTTACTACGGGACATACAATGAGCAGTTCTTC.

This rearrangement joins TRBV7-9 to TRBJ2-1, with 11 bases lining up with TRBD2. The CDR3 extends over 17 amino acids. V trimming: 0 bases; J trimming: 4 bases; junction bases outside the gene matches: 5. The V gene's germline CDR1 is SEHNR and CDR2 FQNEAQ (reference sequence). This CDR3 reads CASSLALGLAVYNEQFF. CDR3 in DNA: TGTGCCAGCAGCTTAGCGTTGGGACTAGCGGTTTACAATGAGCAGTTCTTC.

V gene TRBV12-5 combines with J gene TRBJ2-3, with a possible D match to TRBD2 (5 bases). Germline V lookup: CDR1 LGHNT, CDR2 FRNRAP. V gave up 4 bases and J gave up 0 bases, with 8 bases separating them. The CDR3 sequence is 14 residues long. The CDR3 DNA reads TGTGCTAGTGGTTACGGGGTTAGCACAGATACGCAGTATTTT. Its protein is CASGYGVSTDTQYF. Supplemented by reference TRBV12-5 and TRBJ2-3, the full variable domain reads DARVTQTPRHKVTEMGQEVTMRCQPILGHNTVFWYRQTMMQGLELLAYFRNRAPLDDSGMPKDRFSAEMPDATLATLKIQPSEPRDSAVYFCASGYGVSTDTQYFGPGTRLTVL.

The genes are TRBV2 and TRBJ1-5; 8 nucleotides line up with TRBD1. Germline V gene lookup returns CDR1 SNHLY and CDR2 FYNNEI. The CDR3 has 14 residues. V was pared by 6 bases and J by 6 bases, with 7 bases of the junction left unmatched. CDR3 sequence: CASRPDRGGQPQHF. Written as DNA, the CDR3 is TGTGCCAGCAGGCCAGACAGGGGCGGTCAGCCCCAGCATTTT.

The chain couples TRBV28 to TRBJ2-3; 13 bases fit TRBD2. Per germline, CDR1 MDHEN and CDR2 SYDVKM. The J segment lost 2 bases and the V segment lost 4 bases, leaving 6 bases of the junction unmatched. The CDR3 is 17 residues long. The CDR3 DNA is TGTGCCAGCAGTTCCCCGGGACTAGCGGGACCCACAGATACGCAGTATTTT. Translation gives CASSSPGLAGPTDTQYF.

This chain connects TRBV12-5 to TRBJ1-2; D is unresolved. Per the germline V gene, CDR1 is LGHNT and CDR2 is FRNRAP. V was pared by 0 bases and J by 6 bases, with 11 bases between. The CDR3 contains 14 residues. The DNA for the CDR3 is TGTGCTAGTGGTTTGGTTACCCGAGGGAATGGCTACACCTTC. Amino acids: CASGLVTRGNGYTF.

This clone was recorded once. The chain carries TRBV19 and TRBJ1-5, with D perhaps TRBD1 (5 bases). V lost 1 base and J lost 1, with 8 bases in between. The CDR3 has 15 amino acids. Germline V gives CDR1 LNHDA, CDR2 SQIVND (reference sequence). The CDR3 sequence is CASSIARGSNQPQHF. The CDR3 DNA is TGTGCCAGTAGTATAGCGCGGGGGAGCAATCAGCCCCAGCATTTT.

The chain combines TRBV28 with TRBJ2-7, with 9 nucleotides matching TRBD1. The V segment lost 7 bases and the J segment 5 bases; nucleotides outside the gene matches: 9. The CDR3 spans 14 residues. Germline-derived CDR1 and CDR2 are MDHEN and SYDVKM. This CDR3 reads CASTLIGQGHEQYF. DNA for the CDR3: TGTGCCAGCACGCTAATTGGACAGGGGCACGAGCAGTACTTC.

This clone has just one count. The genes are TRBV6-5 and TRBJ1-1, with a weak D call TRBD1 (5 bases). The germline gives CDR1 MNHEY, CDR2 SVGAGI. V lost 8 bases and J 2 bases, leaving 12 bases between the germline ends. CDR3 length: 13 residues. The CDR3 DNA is TGTGCCAGCCATATACAGGTTAACACTGAAGCTTTCTTT. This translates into CASHIQVNTEAFF.

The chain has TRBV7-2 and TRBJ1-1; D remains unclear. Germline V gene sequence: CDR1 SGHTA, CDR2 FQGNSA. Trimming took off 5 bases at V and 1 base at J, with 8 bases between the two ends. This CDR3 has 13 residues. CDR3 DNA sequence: TGTGCCAGCAGCGTCACATGGAACACTGAAGCTTTCTTT. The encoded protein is CASSVTWNTEAFF.

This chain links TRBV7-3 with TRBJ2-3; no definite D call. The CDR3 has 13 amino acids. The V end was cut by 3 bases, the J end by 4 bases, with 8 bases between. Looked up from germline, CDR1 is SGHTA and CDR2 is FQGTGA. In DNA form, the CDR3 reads TGTGCCAGCAGCTTGGAGCAGTCAGATACGCAGTATTTT. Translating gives CASSLEQSDTQYF.

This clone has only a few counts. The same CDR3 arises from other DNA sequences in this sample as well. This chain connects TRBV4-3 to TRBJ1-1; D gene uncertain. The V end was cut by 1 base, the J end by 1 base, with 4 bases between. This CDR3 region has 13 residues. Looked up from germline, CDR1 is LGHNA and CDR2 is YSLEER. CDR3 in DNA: TGCGCCAGCAGCCAAGCGGGGAACACTGAAGCTTTCTTT. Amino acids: CASSQAGNTEAFF.

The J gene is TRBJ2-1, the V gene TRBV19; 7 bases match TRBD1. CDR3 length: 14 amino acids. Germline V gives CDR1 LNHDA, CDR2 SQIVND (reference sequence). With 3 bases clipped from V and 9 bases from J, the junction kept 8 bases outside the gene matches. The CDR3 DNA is TGTGCCAGTAGTATTCCCCACAGGGGACCTGAGCAGTTCTTC. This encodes CASSIPHRGPEQFF.

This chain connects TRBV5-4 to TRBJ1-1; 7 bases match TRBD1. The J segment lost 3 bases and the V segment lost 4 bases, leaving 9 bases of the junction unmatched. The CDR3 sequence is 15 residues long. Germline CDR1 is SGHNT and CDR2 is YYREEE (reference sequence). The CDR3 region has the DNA TGTGCCAGCAGCGACCGACAGGGAGTAGACACTGAAGCTTTCTTT. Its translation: CASSDRQGVDTEAFF.

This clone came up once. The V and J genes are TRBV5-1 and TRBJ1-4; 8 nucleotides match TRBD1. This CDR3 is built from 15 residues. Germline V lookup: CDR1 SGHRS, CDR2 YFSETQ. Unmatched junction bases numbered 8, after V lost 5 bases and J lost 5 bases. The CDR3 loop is CASSLNTGGNEKLFF. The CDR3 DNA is TGCGCCAGCAGTCTCAATACAGGGGGAAATGAAAAACTGTTTTTT.

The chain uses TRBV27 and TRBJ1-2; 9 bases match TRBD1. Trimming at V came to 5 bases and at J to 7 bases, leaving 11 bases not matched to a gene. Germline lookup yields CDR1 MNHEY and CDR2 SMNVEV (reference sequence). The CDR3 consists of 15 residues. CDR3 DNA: TGTGCCAGCAGTGCGACCGGGACAGGGTCAGGTGGCTACACCTTC. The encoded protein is CASSATGTGSGGYTF.

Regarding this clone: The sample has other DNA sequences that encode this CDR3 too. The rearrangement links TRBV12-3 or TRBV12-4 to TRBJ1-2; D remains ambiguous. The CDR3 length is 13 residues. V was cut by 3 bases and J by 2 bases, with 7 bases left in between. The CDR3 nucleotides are TGTGCCAGCAGTTTGGGCCGAAACTATGGCTACACCTTC. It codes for CASSLGRNYGYTF.

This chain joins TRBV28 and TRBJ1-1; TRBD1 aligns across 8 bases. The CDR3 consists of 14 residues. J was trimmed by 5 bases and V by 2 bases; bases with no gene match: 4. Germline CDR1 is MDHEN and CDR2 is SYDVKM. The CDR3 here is CASSLTGGLTEAFF. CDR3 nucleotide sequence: TGTGCCAGCAGTTTAACAGGGGGACTTACTGAAGCTTTCTTT.

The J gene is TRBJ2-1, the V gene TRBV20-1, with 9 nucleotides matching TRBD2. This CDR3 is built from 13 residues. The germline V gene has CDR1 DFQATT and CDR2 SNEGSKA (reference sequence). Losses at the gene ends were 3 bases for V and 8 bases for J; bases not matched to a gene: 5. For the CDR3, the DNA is TGCAGTGCTAGTGGGACTAGCTTGGATGAGCAGTTCTTC. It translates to CSASGTSLDEQFF.

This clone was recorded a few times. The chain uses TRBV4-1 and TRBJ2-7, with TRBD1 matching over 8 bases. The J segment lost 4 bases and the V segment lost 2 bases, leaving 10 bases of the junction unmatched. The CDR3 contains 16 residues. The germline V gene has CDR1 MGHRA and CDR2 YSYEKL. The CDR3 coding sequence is TGCGCCAGCAGCCAATCCAGACAGGGGCGGATTTACGAGCAGTACTTC. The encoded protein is CASSQSRQGRIYEQYF.

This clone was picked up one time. Written as DNA, the CDR3 is TGTGCCAGCACGGGGTCGAATGAGCAGTTCTTC. This encodes CASTGSNEQFF. The genes are TRBV6-5 and TRBJ2-1; D is possibly TRBD2 (5 bases). Germline V gene data show CDR1 as MNHEY and CDR2 as SVGAGI. This CDR3 region has 11 residues. V lost 7 bases, J lost 7 bases, and 8 bases lay in between.

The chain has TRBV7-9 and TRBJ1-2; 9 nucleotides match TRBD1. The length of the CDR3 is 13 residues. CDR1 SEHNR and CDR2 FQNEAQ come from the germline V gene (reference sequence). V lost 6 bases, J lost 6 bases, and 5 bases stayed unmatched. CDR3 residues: CASSSDRGHGYTF. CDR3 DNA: TGTGCCAGCAGTTCGGACAGGGGCCATGGCTACACCTTC.

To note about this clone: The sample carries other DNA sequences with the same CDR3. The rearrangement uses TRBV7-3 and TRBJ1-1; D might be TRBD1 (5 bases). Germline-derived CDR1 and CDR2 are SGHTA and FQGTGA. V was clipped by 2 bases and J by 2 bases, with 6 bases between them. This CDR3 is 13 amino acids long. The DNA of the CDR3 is TGTGCCAGCAGCTTAGGACAAAACACTGAAGCTTTCTTT. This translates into CASSLGQNTEAFF.

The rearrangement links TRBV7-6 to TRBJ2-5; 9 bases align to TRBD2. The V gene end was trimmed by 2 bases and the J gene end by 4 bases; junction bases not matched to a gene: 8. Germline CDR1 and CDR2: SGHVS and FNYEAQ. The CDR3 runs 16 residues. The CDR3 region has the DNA TGTGCCAGCAGCTTAATCGCGGGAGGGCCAGGAGAGACCCAGTACTTC. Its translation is CASSLIAGGPGETQYF.

In DNA form, the CDR3 reads TGTGCCAGTAGTGGGACCGGGACTACTAACAATGAGCAGTTCTTC. Translation: CASSGTGTTNNEQFF. The gene calls are TRBV19 and TRBJ2-1; 7 positions match TRBD2. From germline, CDR1 is LNHDA and CDR2 SQIVND (reference sequence). The CDR3 consists of 15 residues. Unmatched junction bases numbered 9, after V lost 5 bases and J lost 5 bases.

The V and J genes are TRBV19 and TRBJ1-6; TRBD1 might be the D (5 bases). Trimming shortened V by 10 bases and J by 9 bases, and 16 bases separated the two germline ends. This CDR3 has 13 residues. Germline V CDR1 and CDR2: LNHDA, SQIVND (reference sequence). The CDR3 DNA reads TGTGCCACCAGGTCAGGGTACGGTTCACCCCTCCACTTT. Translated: CATRSGYGSPLHF.

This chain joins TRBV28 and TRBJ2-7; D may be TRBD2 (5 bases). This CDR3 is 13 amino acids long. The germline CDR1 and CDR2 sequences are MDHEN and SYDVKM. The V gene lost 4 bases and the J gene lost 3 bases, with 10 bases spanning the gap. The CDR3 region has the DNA TGTGCCAGCAGTTCAACCAGCGGCTACGAGCAGTACTTC. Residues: CASSSTSGYEQYF.